Listed below are T cell receptor beta chains from one sample, sequenced in a study of cytomegalovirus exposure and HLA in healthy donors. TCRdb's table, derived via immunoSEQ multiplex PCR, lists solely in-frame clones and lacks some. The data hold 200,000 to 300,000 clones, with 70% to 90% observed a single time. The sequenced sample was PBMCs. The source is a girl aged 2 to 10 in good health and CMV-seronegative. CDR3s include the opening cysteine and the closing phenylalanine or tryptophan. The order of the fields is D gene, J gene, clone size, V gene, CDR3 DNA, CDR3 protein. The D gene is left open where the match is weak. Clone sizes are given selectively: once, few, many, or a class where the clone is expanded.

D: TRBD1; J: TRBJ1-2; size: .; V: TRBV27; DNA: TGTGCCAGCAGTTTATCTTCAGGGGGCTTCTATGGCTACACCTTC; CDR3: CASSLSSGGFYGYTF
D: .; J: TRBJ2-3; size: .; V: TRBV18; DNA: TGTGCCAGCTCACCAACACATAACACAGATACGCAGTATTTT; CDR3: CASSPTHNTDTQYF
D: TRBD1; J: TRBJ1-1; size: once; V: TRBV5-5; DNA: TGTGCCAGCAGCCGGGACAGGGGGGGAGCTTTCTTT; CDR3: CASSRDRGGAFF
D: TRBD1; J: TRBJ2-7; size: .; V: TRBV5-3; DNA: TGTGCCAGAAGCCCTGGGACAGGCGAGCAGTACTTC; CDR3: CARSPGTGEQYF
D: .; J: TRBJ2-7; size: .; V: TRBV9; DNA: TGTGCCAGCAGCGCCCACGGGAGCTCCTACGAGCAGTACTTC; CDR3: CASSAHGSSYEQYF
D: .; J: TRBJ2-5; size: .; V: TRBV10-2; DNA: TGCGCCAGCAGTGTTCGGGGGAGGCTCGGTGAGACCCAGTACTTC; CDR3: CASSVRGRLGETQYF
D: .; J: TRBJ1-1; size: .; V: TRBV7-6; DNA: TGTGCCAGCAGCTTAGTTAGCGGGGGGGGTTGGCGTTCCACTGAAGCTTTCTTT; CDR3: CASSLVSGGGWRSTEAFF
D: .; J: TRBJ1-1; size: .; V: TRBV29-1; DNA: TGCAGCGTTATCTCCCCGAGACAAATATCCCACGCTTTCTTT; CDR3: CSVISPRQISHAFF
D: .; J: TRBJ2-5; size: .; V: TRBV5-1; DNA: TGCGCCAGCAGCTTGGGGGGGGACGGAGAGACCCAGTACTTC; CDR3: CASSLGGDGETQYF
D: TRBD1; J: TRBJ1-4; size: once; V: TRBV7-9; DNA: TGTTCCAGCAGCTTAGCGTTTCGGACAGGGGAAAAACTGTTTTTT; CDR3: CSSSLAFRTGEKLFF
D: TRBD2; J: TRBJ2-1; size: .; V: TRBV6-1; DNA: TGTGCCAGCAGTGAAGAGCGGGGATCCTACAATGAGCAGTTCTTC; CDR3: CASSEERGSYNEQFF
D: TRBD1; J: TRBJ2-7; size: .; V: TRBV2; DNA: TGTGCCACCACTCGGGAGCAGGGGGCAAGGTACGAGCAGTACTTC; CDR3: CATTREQGARYEQYF
D: .; J: TRBJ2-7; size: .; V: TRBV6-1; DNA: TGTGCCAGCAGTGGGCCGATGATCTACGAGCAGTACTTC; CDR3: CASSGPMIYEQYF
D: .; J: TRBJ1-2; size: .; V: TRBV19; DNA: TGTGCCAGTAGCCCACCCGATGGAGCCGGGGAATATGGCTACACCTTC; CDR3: CASSPPDGAGEYGYTF
D: .; J: TRBJ1-1; size: .; V: TRBV7-3; DNA: TGTGCCAGCAGACGAGACAGCTACACTGAAGCTTTCTTT; CDR3: CASRRDSYTEAFF
D: TRBD1; J: TRBJ2-5; size: .; V: TRBV25-1; DNA: TGTGCCAGCAGTGTCACAGGGGGTGTACTAGAGACCCAGTACTTC; CDR3: CASSVTGGVLETQYF
D: TRBD1; J: TRBJ1-6; size: .; V: TRBV6-1; DNA: TGTGCCAGCAGTGGGATCCCTGTCTTCAGGGGGTATAATTCACCCCTCCACTTT; CDR3: CASSGIPVFRGYNSPLHF
D: .; J: TRBJ1-2; size: .; V: TRBV7-3; DNA: TGTGCCAGCAGCTTAACTCACAGGCCCTATGGCTACACCTTC; CDR3: CASSLTHRPYGYTF
D: .; J: TRBJ1-1; size: .; V: TRBV7-9; DNA: TGTGCCAGCAGCTTAGCGGGGGGAGCTGAAGCTTTCTTT; CDR3: CASSLAGGAEAFF
D: TRBD2; J: TRBJ2-2; size: .; V: TRBV5-1; DNA: TGCGCCAGCAGCCGTCAACTAGCGTCCACCGGGGAGCTGTTTTTT; CDR3: CASSRQLASTGELFF
D: .; J: TRBJ2-7; size: .; V: TRBV4-1; DNA: TGCGCCAGCAGCCACGAGGACTCAAACGAGCAGTACTTC; CDR3: CASSHEDSNEQYF
D: TRBD1; J: TRBJ2-2; size: .; V: TRBV6-5; DNA: TGTGCCAGCAGTTACTCAACAGGGGCGGACACCGGGGAGCTGTTTTTT; CDR3: CASSYSTGADTGELFF
D: TRBD1; J: TRBJ1-2; size: .; V: TRBV27; DNA: TGTGCCAGCAGTCCTTTGGACAGGGACTATGGCTACACCTTC; CDR3: CASSPLDRDYGYTF
D: TRBD1; J: TRBJ2-7; size: .; V: TRBV6-5; DNA: TGTGCCAGCAACAGGGGACAGGGGGGGATCGAGCAGTACTTC; CDR3: CASNRGQGGIEQYF
D: .; J: TRBJ1-4; size: .; V: TRBV5-1; DNA: TGCGCCAGCAGCTTGGGACAGTTTAATGAAAAACTGTTTTTT; CDR3: CASSLGQFNEKLFF
D: .; J: TRBJ2-3; size: few; V: TRBV6-1; DNA: TGTGCCAGCAGCCACAGGGCCGATACGCAGTATTTT; CDR3: CASSHRADTQYF
D: .; J: TRBJ2-7; size: few; V: TRBV12-5; DNA: TGTGCTAGTGGTTTGGTAGGCTTTGTGGGGGACACCCCCTACGAGCAGTACTTC; CDR3: CASGLVGFVGDTPYEQYF
D: TRBD2; J: TRBJ2-3; size: .; V: TRBV7-3; DNA: TGTGCCAGCAGCAGACTAGCGGGGGGGCTGGATACGCAGTATTTT; CDR3: CASSRLAGGLDTQYF
D: .; J: TRBJ1-6; size: .; V: TRBV27; DNA: TGTGCCAGTGCTGCGGACAGAATTAATTCACCCCTCCACTTT; CDR3: CASAADRINSPLHF
D: TRBD1; J: TRBJ1-2; size: .; V: TRBV27; DNA: TGTGCCAGCAGTTTCAGGAGACAGGGTGTCTATGGCTACACCTTC; CDR3: CASSFRRQGVYGYTF
D: TRBD1; J: TRBJ1-2; size: .; V: TRBV2; DNA: TGTGCCAGCAGCCGAACAGGGGGCAATGGCTACACCTTC; CDR3: CASSRTGGNGYTF
D: .; J: TRBJ2-7; size: .; V: TRBV10-3; DNA: TGTGCCATCAGTGAGTCTTCGCGGGGACGCTACGGACAAAGCTCCTACGAGCAGTACTTC; CDR3: CAISESSRGRYGQSSYEQYF
D: TRBD2; J: TRBJ2-3; size: .; V: TRBV5-1; DNA: TGCGCCAGCAGCTTGGGACTAGCGGGAATCACAGATACGCAGTATTTT; CDR3: CASSLGLAGITDTQYF